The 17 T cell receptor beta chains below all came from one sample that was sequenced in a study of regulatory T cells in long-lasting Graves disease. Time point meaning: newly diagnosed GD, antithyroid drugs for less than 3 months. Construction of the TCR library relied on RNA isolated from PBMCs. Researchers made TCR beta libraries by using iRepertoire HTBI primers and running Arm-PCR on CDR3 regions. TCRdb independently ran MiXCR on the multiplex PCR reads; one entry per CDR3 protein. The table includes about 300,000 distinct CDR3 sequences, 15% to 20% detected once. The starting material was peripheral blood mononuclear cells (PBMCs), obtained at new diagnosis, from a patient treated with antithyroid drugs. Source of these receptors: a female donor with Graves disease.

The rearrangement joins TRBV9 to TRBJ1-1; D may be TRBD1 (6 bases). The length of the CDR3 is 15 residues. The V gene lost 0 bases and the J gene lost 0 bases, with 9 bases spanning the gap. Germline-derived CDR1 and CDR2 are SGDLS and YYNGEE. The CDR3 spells CASSVGGGMNTEAFF. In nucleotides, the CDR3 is TGTGCCAGCAGCGTAGGTGGGGGCATGAACACTGAAGCTTTCTTT.

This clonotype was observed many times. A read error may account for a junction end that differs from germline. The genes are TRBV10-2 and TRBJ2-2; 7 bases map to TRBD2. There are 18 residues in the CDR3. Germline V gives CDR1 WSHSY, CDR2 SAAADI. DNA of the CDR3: TGTGCCAGCAGTGGGGGGGGTAGAACTAGCGTAAACACCGGGGAGCTGTTTTTT. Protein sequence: CASSGGGRTSVNTGELFF.

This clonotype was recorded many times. CDR3 loop: CASTRGGSNTGELFF. In nucleotides, the CDR3 is TGTGCCAGCACCCGAGGGGGCTCGAACACCGGGGAGCTGTTTTTT. The V gene is TRBV6-2 or TRBV6-3, the J gene TRBJ2-2; 7 bases align to TRBD1. The CDR3 consists of 15 residues. The germline gives CDR1 MNHEY, CDR2 SVGEGT. J gave up 0 bases and V 7 bases, and 5 bases lay outside the gene matches.

In DNA, the CDR3 is TGCGCCAGCAGCTTGGCCCGAGCGGGAACTGAGACCCAGTACTTC. This translates into CASSLARAGTETQYF. The chain has TRBV5-1 and TRBJ2-5; 7 bases fit TRBD2. Germline V gene data show CDR1 as SGHRS and CDR2 as YFSETQ. CDR3 length equals 15 residues. V shed 0 bases and J 5 bases; nucleotides not matched to a gene: 7.

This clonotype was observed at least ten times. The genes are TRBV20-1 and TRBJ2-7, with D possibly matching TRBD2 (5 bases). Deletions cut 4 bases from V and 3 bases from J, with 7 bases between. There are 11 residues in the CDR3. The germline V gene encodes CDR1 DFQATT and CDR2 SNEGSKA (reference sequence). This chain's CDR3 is CSATEGYEQYF. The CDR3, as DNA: TGCAGTGCTACAGAGGGCTACGAGCAGTACTTC.

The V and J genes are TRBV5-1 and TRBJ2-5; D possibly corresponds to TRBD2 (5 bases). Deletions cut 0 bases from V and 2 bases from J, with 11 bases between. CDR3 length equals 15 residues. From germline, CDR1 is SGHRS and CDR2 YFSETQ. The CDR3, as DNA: TGCGCCAGCAGCTTGGCCACGGGAAATCAAGAGACCCAGTACTTC. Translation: CASSLATGNQETQYF.

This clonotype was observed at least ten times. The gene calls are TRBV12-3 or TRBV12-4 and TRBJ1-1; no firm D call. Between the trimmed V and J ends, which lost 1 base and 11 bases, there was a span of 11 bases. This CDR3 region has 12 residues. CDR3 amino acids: CASSLEDLGAFF. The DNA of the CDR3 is TGTGCCAGCAGTTTAGAGGACTTGGGGGCTTTCTTT.

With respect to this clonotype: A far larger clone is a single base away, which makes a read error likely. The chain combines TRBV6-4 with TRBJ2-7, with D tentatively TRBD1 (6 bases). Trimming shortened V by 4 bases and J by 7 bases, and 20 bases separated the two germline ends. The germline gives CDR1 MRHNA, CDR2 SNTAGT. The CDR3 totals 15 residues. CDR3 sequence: CASSAQGWVGNEQYF. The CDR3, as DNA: TGTGCCAGCAGTGCACAGGGTTGGGTCGGCAATGAGCAGTACTTC.

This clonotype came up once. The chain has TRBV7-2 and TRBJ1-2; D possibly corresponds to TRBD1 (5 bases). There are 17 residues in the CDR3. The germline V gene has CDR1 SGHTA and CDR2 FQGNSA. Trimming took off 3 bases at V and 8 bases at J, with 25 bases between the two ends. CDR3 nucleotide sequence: TGTGCCAGCAGCTTCACCCCCCCCCTGACCGGGGGTTGGGGCTACACCTTC. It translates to CASSFTPPLTGGWGYTF.

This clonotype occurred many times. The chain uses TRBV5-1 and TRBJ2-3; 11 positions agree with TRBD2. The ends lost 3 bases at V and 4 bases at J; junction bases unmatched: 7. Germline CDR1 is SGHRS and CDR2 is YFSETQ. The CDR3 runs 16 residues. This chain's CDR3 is CASSWGLAERADTQYF. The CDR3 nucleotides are TGCGCCAGCAGCTGGGGACTAGCGGAAAGGGCAGATACGCAGTATTTT.

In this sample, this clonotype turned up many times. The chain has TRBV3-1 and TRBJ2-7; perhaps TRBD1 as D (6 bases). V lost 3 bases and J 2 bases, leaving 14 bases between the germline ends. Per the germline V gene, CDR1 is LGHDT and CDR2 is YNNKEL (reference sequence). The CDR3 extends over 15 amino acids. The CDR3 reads CASSHRKQGPYEQYF. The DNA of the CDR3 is TGTGCCAGCAGCCATAGAAAACAGGGCCCCTACGAGCAGTACTTC.

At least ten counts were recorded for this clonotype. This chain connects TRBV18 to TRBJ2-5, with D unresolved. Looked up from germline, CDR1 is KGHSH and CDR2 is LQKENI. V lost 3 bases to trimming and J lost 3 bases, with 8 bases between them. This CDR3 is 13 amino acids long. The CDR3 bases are TGTGCCAGCTCACCGATTCCGGAAGAGACCCAGTACTTC. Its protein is CASSPIPEETQYF.

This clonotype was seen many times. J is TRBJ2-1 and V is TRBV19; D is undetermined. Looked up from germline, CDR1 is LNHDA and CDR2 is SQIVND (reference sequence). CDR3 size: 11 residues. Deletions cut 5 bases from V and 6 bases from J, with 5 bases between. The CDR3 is CASSRVNEQFF. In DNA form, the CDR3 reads TGTGCCAGTAGTCGGGTCAATGAGCAGTTCTTC.

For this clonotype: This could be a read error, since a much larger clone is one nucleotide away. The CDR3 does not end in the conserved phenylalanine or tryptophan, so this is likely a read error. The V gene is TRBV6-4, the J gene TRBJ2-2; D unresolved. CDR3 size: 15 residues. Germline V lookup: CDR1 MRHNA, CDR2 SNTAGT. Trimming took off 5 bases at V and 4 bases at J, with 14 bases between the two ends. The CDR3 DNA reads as TGTGCCAGCAGTTTAATGCCAGCCTCCACCGGGGAGCTGTTTTCT. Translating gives CASSLMPASTGELFS.

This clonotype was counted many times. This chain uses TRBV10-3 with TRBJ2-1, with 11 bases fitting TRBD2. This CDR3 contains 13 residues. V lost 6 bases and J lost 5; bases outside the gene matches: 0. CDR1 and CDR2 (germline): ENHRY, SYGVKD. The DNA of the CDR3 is TGTGCCATCAGGGGACTAGCGGACAATGAGCAGTTCTTC. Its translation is CAIRGLADNEQFF.

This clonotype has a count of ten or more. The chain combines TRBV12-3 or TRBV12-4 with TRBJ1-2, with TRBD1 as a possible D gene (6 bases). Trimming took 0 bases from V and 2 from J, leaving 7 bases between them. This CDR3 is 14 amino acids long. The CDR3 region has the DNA TGTGCCAGCAGTTTAGCCAGGGGAAACTATGGCTACACCTTC. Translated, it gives CASSLARGNYGYTF.

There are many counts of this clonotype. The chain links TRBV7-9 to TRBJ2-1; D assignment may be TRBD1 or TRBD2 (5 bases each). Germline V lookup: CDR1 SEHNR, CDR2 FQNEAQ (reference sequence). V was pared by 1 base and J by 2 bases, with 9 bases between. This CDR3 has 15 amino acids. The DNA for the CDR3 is TGTGCCAGCAGCTTAGTGGGGGAACCCTACAATGAGCAGTTCTTC. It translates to CASSLVGEPYNEQFF.